These 19 T cell receptor beta chains share one sample of origin, sequenced in a study of blood T cell repertoires in COVID-19. Sequencing used immunoSEQ multiplex PCR; TCRdb keeps in-frame clones, though not all of them. The repertoire holds over 75,000 clones, with 80% as singletons. Sequenced input: peripheral blood. The receptors stem from a woman aged 65 to 85 with acute or convalescent COVID-19.

This chain links TRBV11-2 with TRBJ1-2; D unresolved. This CDR3 has 13 residues. The V gene's germline CDR1 is SGHAT and CDR2 FQNNGV. Trimming stripped 1 base from V and 9 bases from J, with 12 bases between. This CDR3 is CASSLATRGSYTF. As DNA, the CDR3 is TGTGCCAGCAGCTTAGCTACCCGGGGAAGCTACACCTTC.

V gene TRBV14 combines with J gene TRBJ2-1, with D maybe TRBD1 (5 bases). V shed 5 bases and J shed 9 bases, with 17 bases lying between them. The germline CDR1 and CDR2 sequences are SGHDN and FVKESK. This CDR3 has 14 amino acids. The CDR3 region has the DNA TGTGCCAGCAGCAGCGACGGCTCAGGGTCTGAGCAGTTCTTC. Encoded protein: CASSSDGSGSEQFF.

V and J are TRBV7-2 and TRBJ2-1, with D perhaps matching TRBD2 (5 bases). The CDR3 is 16 amino acids. CDR1 and CDR2 (germline): SGHTA, FQGNSA. V lost 6 bases and J lost 0, with 15 bases in between. The CDR3 sequence: CASRDLLGSSYNEQFF. As DNA, the CDR3 is TGTGCCAGCAGGGACCTTCTTGGGAGCTCCTACAATGAGCAGTTCTTC.

V is TRBV5-4 and J is TRBJ1-1, with D perhaps TRBD1 (6 bases). V was shortened by 1 base and J by 4 bases, with 17 bases between the two germline ends. Germline V gene sequence: CDR1 SGHNT, CDR2 YYREEE (reference sequence). The CDR3 consists of 16 residues. The CDR3 bases are TGTGCCAGCAGCTTGTGGGCAGGGGTAGGAGCCACTGAAGCTTTCTTT. Amino acids: CASSLWAGVGATEAFF. Supplemented by reference TRBV5-4 and TRBJ1-1, the full variable domain reads ETGVTQSPTHLIKTRGQQVTLRCSSQSGHNTVSWYQQALGQGPQFIFQYYREEENGRGNFPPRFSGLQFPNYSSELNVNALELDDSALYLCASSLWAGVGATEAFFGQGTRLTVV.

The chain uses TRBV2 and TRBJ2-3; TRBD1 is a possible D gene (6 bases). The CDR3 has 16 amino acids. Germline values: CDR1 SNHLY, CDR2 FYNNEI. Trimming removed 10 bases at V and 2 bases at J, with 22 bases between. CDR3 nucleotides: TGTGCCATCAGCAAGGGCCCTGGACAGCTCACAGATACGCAGTATTTT. It translates to CAISKGPGQLTDTQYF.

The chain couples TRBV4-3 to TRBJ1-2; weak D call: TRBD1 (6 bases). This CDR3 has 16 amino acids. Trimming left V 1 base short and J 5 bases short, with 17 bases between. Germline V gives CDR1 LGHNA, CDR2 YSLEER. CDR3 amino acids: CASSQVGRGTRYGYTF. The DNA of the CDR3 is TGCGCCAGCAGCCAAGTCGGCAGGGGAACTCGATATGGCTACACCTTC.

The V and J genes are TRBV3-1 (or the pseudogene TRBV3-2) and TRBJ1-1, with 7 positions matching TRBD1. CDR3 length: 12 residues. CDR1 and CDR2 from the germline V gene are LGHDT and YNNKEL (reference sequence). The V and J ends lost 5 bases and 7 bases, in that order; junction bases with no gene match: 4. The CDR3 bases are TGTGCCAGCAGCACGACAGGGCGTGAAGCTTTCTTT. This translates into CASSTTGREAFF.

V is TRBV14 and J is TRBJ2-3; 9 bases are a match to TRBD2. The germline gives CDR1 SGHDN, CDR2 FVKESK. The length of the CDR3 is 16 residues. The V and J ends lost 1 base and 1 base, in that order; junction bases with no gene match: 3. The CDR3 reads CASSQGSGRRTDTQYF. The CDR3 nucleotides read TGTGCCAGCAGCCAAGGGAGCGGGAGGCGCACAGATACGCAGTATTTT.

The rearrangement joins TRBV12-3 or TRBV12-4 to TRBJ2-7; D is possibly TRBD1 (6 bases). CDR3 size: 12 residues. The V and J ends lost 8 bases and 0 bases respectively, with 8 bases between them. The CDR3 nucleotides are TGTGCCAGCCAGGGGACCTCCTACGAGCAGTACTTC. Translation: CASQGTSYEQYF.

The rearrangement uses TRBV27 and TRBJ2-5; 7 bases align to TRBD2. Germline CDR1 reads MNHEY; CDR2 reads SMNVEV (reference sequence). The CDR3 is 14 amino acids. The J segment lost 4 bases and the V segment lost 8 bases, leaving 10 bases of the junction unmatched. CDR3 bases: TGTGCCAGCGCGCAGGCGGGAGAGGGAGAGACCCAGTACTTC. Protein: CASAQAGEGETQYF.

V usage is TRBV19 and J usage is TRBJ2-1; weak D call: TRBD1 (6 bases). The CDR3 totals 16 residues. Germline-derived CDR1 and CDR2 are LNHDA and SQIVND (reference sequence). V lost 5 bases to trimming and J lost 7 bases, with 21 bases between them. The chain's CDR3 is CASSLRPGQHANEQFF. CDR3 DNA sequence: TGTGCCAGTAGTCTCCGACCGGGACAACACGCGAATGAGCAGTTCTTC.

The rearrangement uses TRBV30 and TRBJ2-2; 12 bases match TRBD2. CDR1 GTSNPN and CDR2 SVGIG come from the germline V gene (reference sequence). The CDR3 has 17 amino acids. The V and J ends lost 3 bases and 7 bases, in that order; junction bases with no gene match: 12. CDR3 in DNA: TGTGCCTGGAGGGGAACACCTGGACTAGCGGGAATCGGGGAGCTGTTTTTT. Protein sequence: CAWRGTPGLAGIGELFF.

The chain combines TRBV6-2 or TRBV6-3 with TRBJ2-3; 10 bases map to TRBD2. The CDR3 runs to 18 residues. Germline CDR1 is MNHEY and CDR2 is SVGEGT. V lost 2 bases and J lost 2; bases outside the gene matches: 10. The CDR3 loop is CASSYGLAGAQVTDTQYF. CDR3 sequence (DNA): TGTGCCAGCAGTTACGGCCTAGCGGGAGCCCAAGTCACAGATACGCAGTATTTT.

The chain carries TRBV6-5 and TRBJ1-5; D unresolved. V was cut by 7 bases and J by 7 bases, with 14 bases left in between. Germline assignment: CDR1 MNHEY and CDR2 SVGAGI. This CDR3 has 13 amino acids. CDR3 bases: TGTGCCAGCACGGTAGGGTCGGGGCAGCCCCAGCATTTT. Amino acids: CASTVGSGQPQHF.

CDR3 bases: TGTGCCAGCAGCTTGGGGGGCAGGTTGGGAGAGACCCAGTACTTC. It encodes CASSLGGRLGETQYF. J is TRBJ2-5 and V is TRBV5-6; tentative D call: TRBD1 (5 bases). The CDR3 totals 15 residues. Germline V lookup: CDR1 SGHDT, CDR2 YYEEEE. V gave up 0 bases and J gave up 4 bases, with 13 bases separating them. The complete variable domain, with remaining parts taken from reference TRBV5-6 and TRBJ2-5, reads DAGVTQSPTHLIKTRGQQVTLRCSPKSGHDTVSWYQQALGQGPQFIFQYYEEEERQRGNFPDRFSGHQFPNYSSELNVNALLLGDSALYLCASSLGGRLGETQYFGPGTRLLVL.

This clone has a single count. V is TRBV5-1 and J is TRBJ2-2, with 9 bases lining up with TRBD1. Germline trimming cut 3 bases from V and 4 bases from J; bases unmatched to any gene: 4. Germline CDR1 reads SGHRS; CDR2 reads YFSETQ. CDR3 length equals 15 residues. The CDR3 sequence: CASSWTGASTGELFF. CDR3 in DNA: TGCGCCAGCAGCTGGACAGGGGCGTCCACCGGGGAGCTGTTTTTT.

The chain recombines TRBV28 with TRBJ1-2, with TRBD1 as a possible D gene (5 bases). The CDR3 length is 13 residues. Germline V gives CDR1 MDHEN, CDR2 SYDVKM. Trimming stripped 6 bases from V and 7 bases from J, with 15 bases between. The CDR3, as DNA: TGTGCCAGCAGCAGTACCTGGCAGGGTGGCTACACCTTC. This sequence encodes CASSSTWQGGYTF.

V and J are TRBV6-6 and TRBJ2-7; D perhaps matches TRBD2 (6 bases). CDR1 and CDR2 from the germline V gene are MNHNY and SVGAGI (reference sequence). CDR3 length: 12 amino acids. The germline V and J ends were trimmed by 5 bases and 7 bases, with 12 bases remaining between them. The CDR3 here is CASSTPAGEQYF. CDR3 in DNA: TGTGCCAGCAGTACACCCGCGGGGGAGCAGTACTTC.

The CDR3 DNA is TGTGCCAGCAGCCAGACAGGGGCCAATTCACCCCTCCACTTT. Translating gives CASSQTGANSPLHF. The chain employs TRBV3-1 (or the pseudogene TRBV3-2) and TRBJ1-6, with 8 bases fitting TRBD1. CDR1 and CDR2 from the germline V gene are LGHDT and YNNKEL (reference sequence). The V segment lost 3 bases and the J segment 7 bases; nucleotides outside the gene matches: 2. The length of the CDR3 is 14 residues.